The text below deals with one T cell receptor beta chain. The data are from a study of blood T cell repertoires in COVID-19. V lost 5 bases to trimming and J lost 2 bases; unmatched junction nucleotides: 4. Germline V gene lookup returns CDR1 SGHVS and CDR2 FNYEAQ. This CDR3 is 15 amino acids long. In the authors' methods: Estimates of nucleated cell counts were drawn from the amplification of reference gene primers. Here immunoSEQ multiplex PCR was the method, and the copy in TCRdb shows in-frame clones only, minus some. From that table come the V and J calls and clone size; the DNA was used to work out D and trimming. The table has 150,000 to 200,000 clones, roughly 76% seen once; the top ten hold 11%.

The sequencing sample was made of peripheral blood. The chain links TRBV7-6 to TRBJ2-1, with 9 bases lining up with TRBD2. The sequence was collected from a woman between 35 and 50 years old with COVID-19, enrolled during active disease. This CDR3 reads CASSDLAGPYNEQFF. CDR3 DNA sequence: TGTGCCAGCAGCGACCTAGCGGGGCCCTACAATGAGCAGTTCTTC. Supplemented by reference TRBV7-6 and TRBJ2-1, the full variable domain reads GAGVSQSPRYKVTKRGQDVALRCDPISGHVSLYWYRQALGQGPEFLTYFNYEAQQDKSGLPNDRFSAERPEGSISTLTIQRTEQRDSAMYRCASSDLAGPYNEQFFGPGTRLTVL.